The 28 T cell receptor beta chains below were found in one sample sequenced in a study of blood T cell repertoires in COVID-19. Produced via immunoSEQ multiplex PCR; TCRdb's table is partial and in-frame only. The sample has under 100,000 clones, about 89% seen once; the top ten hold 3% to 4%. The sequenced material came from peripheral blood. These TCRs come from a woman between 65 and 79 years old with acute or convalescent COVID-19.

The V call is TRBV15, the J call TRBJ2-5; a weak D match, TRBD2 (5 bases). The CDR3 has 15 residues. The germline V gene encodes CDR1 LNHNV and CDR2 YYDKDF (reference sequence). Trimming pared 3 bases from V and 5 bases from J, leaving 16 bases between. CDR3 sequence: CATSRTPSGEETQYF. The CDR3 DNA sequence: TGTGCCACCAGCAGGACCCCCTCCGGGGAGGAGACCCAGTACTTC.

CDR3 in DNA: TGTGCCAGCTTTGCAGGGGGCCGTAGAGGCAATCAGCCCCAGCATTTT. Its translation: CASFAGGRRGNQPQHF. The chain links TRBV28 to TRBJ1-5; TRBD1 matches at 8 bases. From germline, CDR1 is MDHEN and CDR2 SYDVKM. The CDR3 spans 16 residues. J gave up 2 bases and V 8 bases, and 11 bases lay outside the gene matches. The whole variable domain, remainder taken from reference TRBV28 and TRBJ1-5, is DVKVTQSSRYLVKRTGEKVFLECVQDMDHENMFWYRQDPGLGLRLIYFSYDVKMKEKGDIPEGYSVSREKKERFSLILESASTNQTSMYLCASFAGGRRGNQPQHFGDGTRLSIL.

V is TRBV5-1 and J is TRBJ2-7; tentative D call: TRBD2 (5 bases). The V end was cut by 4 bases, the J end by 2 bases, with 10 bases between. CDR1 and CDR2 from the germline V gene are SGHRS and YFSETQ. This CDR3 contains 13 residues. CDR3 sequence: CASSERETYEQYF. The CDR3 bases are TGCGCCAGCAGCGAGAGGGAGACCTACGAGCAGTACTTC. Looking up the rest from reference TRBV5-1 and TRBJ2-7 gives the full variable domain: KAGVTQTPRYLIKTRGQQVTLSCSPISGHRSVSWYQQTPGQGLQFLFEYFSETQRNKGNFPGRFSGRQFSNSRSEMNVSTLELGDSALYLCASSERETYEQYFGPGTRLTVT.

V and J are TRBV7-9 and TRBJ2-3; no clear D. Between the trimmed V and J ends, which lost 5 bases and 7 bases, there was a span of 4 bases. The germline CDR1 and CDR2 sequences are SEHNR and FQNEAQ (reference sequence). The CDR3 consists of 10 residues. The CDR3 protein is CASSQNTQYF. Written as DNA, the CDR3 is TGTGCCAGCAGCCAAAATACGCAGTATTTT. Drawing the rest from reference TRBV7-9 and TRBJ2-3, the complete variable domain is DTGVSQNPRHKITKRGQNVTFRCDPISEHNRLYWYRQTLGQGPEFLTYFQNEAQLEKSRLLSDRFSAERPKGSFSTLEIQRTEQGDSAMYLCASSQNTQYFGPGTRLTVL.

This clone was detected only once. This sequence joins TRBV27 and TRBJ1-2; D is perhaps TRBD1 (5 bases). V gave up 3 bases and J gave up 1 base, with 27 bases separating them. Per germline, CDR1 MNHEY and CDR2 SMNVEV (reference sequence). The CDR3 runs 20 residues. CDR3 region: CASSFDPLTGSGRINYGYTF. The CDR3 DNA sequence: TGTGCCAGCAGTTTCGACCCGCTAACCGGGTCAGGGCGAATTAACTATGGCTACACCTTC.

This clone has a single count. V is TRBV18 and J is TRBJ2-3, with a weak D call TRBD2 (6 bases). Germline lookup yields CDR1 KGHSH and CDR2 LQKENI. Trimming took off 5 bases at V and 4 bases at J, with 13 bases between the two ends. CDR3 size: 14 residues. In nucleotides, the CDR3 is TGTGCCAGCTCAGCTTCACTAGCCCCAGATACGCAGTATTTT. It encodes CASSASLAPDTQYF. Full variable domain (missing parts from reference TRBV18 and TRBJ2-3): NAGVMQNPRHLVRRRGQEARLRCSPMKGHSHVYWYRQLPEEGLKFMVYLQKENIIDESGMPKERFSAEFPKEGPSILRIQQVVRGDSAAYFCASSASLAPDTQYFGPGTRLTVL.

The chain has TRBV4-1 and TRBJ2-1; D gene ambiguous. The CDR3 runs 16 residues. V lost 1 base and J 0 bases, leaving 10 bases between the germline ends. Germline V gives CDR1 MGHRA, CDR2 YSYEKL. The CDR3 protein is CASSQVSTSSYNEQFF. In DNA form, the CDR3 reads TGCGCCAGCAGCCAAGTTTCTACGAGCTCCTACAATGAGCAGTTCTTC.

This sequence joins TRBV5-4 and TRBJ1-4; 7 nucleotides match TRBD1. The V gene end was trimmed by 0 bases and the J gene end by 8 bases; junction bases not matched to a gene: 7. Germline V gene sequence: CDR1 SGHNT, CDR2 YYREEE (reference sequence). This CDR3 is built from 15 residues. CDR3 loop: CASSLDDRVGEKLFF. Here the CDR3 DNA reads TGTGCCAGCAGCTTGGACGACAGGGTTGGCGAAAAACTGTTTTTT.

The chain has TRBV18 and TRBJ2-5, with D unclear. Germline V lookup: CDR1 KGHSH, CDR2 LQKENI. The CDR3 extends over 15 amino acids. Trimming cost V 5 bases and J 5 bases, with 18 bases left between them. CDR3 loop: CASSSQSRSGETQYF. The CDR3, as DNA: TGTGCCAGCTCATCTCAAAGCCGATCGGGTGAGACCCAGTACTTC.

This clone was picked up a small number of times. This chain connects TRBV11-1 to TRBJ2-1, with unresolved D. V was clipped by 3 bases and J by 3 bases, with 6 bases between them. The CDR3 totals 13 residues. CDR1 is SGHAT, CDR2 FQDESV, per germline (reference sequence). CDR3 nucleotide sequence: TGTGCCAGCAGCTTGTCCCTCTACAATGAGCAGTTCTTC. Encoded protein: CASSLSLYNEQFF. The complete variable domain, with remaining parts taken from reference TRBV11-1 and TRBJ2-1, reads EAEVAQSPRYKITEKSQAVAFWCDPISGHATLYWYRQILGQGPELLVQFQDESVVDDSQLPKDRFSAERLKGVDSTLKIQPAELGDSAMYLCASSLSLYNEQFFGPGTRLTVL.

The chain carries TRBV5-1 and TRBJ2-1; 8 bases match TRBD2. This CDR3 region has 15 residues. V was pared by 5 bases and J by 7 bases, with 11 bases of the junction left unmatched. Germline CDR1 reads SGHRS; CDR2 reads YFSETQ. CDR3 in amino acids: CASRDGSGVENEQFF. The CDR3 DNA reads TGCGCCAGCAGGGATGGTAGCGGGGTTGAGAATGAGCAGTTCTTC.

This chain joins TRBV11-2 and TRBJ1-2; TRBD1 matches at 8 bases. The V and J ends lost 3 bases and 6 bases, in that order; junction bases with no gene match: 3. Germline lookup yields CDR1 SGHAT and CDR2 FQNNGV. CDR3 length equals 13 residues. CDR3 region: CASSFSGGNGYTF. CDR3 bases: TGTGCCAGCAGCTTCTCAGGGGGCAATGGCTACACCTTC.

The table lists this clone with a few counts. This sequence joins TRBV14 and TRBJ1-1, with D uncertain. CDR3 length: 13 amino acids. Trimming removed 4 bases from V and 0 bases from J, with 6 bases in between. Germline CDR1 and CDR2: SGHDN and FVKESK. As DNA, the CDR3 is TGTGCCAGCAGCCTGTCGTTGAACACTGAAGCTTTCTTT. Translated: CASSLSLNTEAFF.

This chain connects TRBV4-1 to TRBJ2-4; D gene unclear. The CDR3 has 15 amino acids. Trimming stripped 2 bases from V and 0 bases from J, with 8 bases between. Germline V CDR1 and CDR2: MGHRA, YSYEKL. DNA for the CDR3: TGCGCCAGCAGCCAAACAGACCCAGCCAAAAACATTCAGTACTTC. It codes for CASSQTDPAKNIQYF.

The chain joins TRBV3-1 (or the pseudogene TRBV3-2) to TRBJ2-3, with D possibly being TRBD2 (7 bases). V was pared by 8 bases and J by 4 bases, with 22 bases between. The CDR3 sequence is 16 residues long. Germline-derived CDR1 and CDR2 are LGHDT and YNNKEL (reference sequence). In DNA, the CDR3 is TGTGCCAGCCCACCTCAGGGGAGGGGGGCTGCAGATACGCAGTATTTT. This translates into CASPPQGRGAADTQYF.

The chain has TRBV28 and TRBJ1-6; D remains unclear. CDR3 length: 14 residues. Germline CDR1 and CDR2: MDHEN and SYDVKM. V lost 5 bases and J 0 bases, leaving 5 bases between the germline ends. CDR3 sequence: CASSTSSYNSPLHF. CDR3 nucleotides: TGTGCCAGCAGTACTAGCTCCTATAATTCACCCCTCCACTTT.

The chain uses TRBV19 and TRBJ1-1; D gene unclear. The germline CDR1 and CDR2 sequences are LNHDA and SQIVND (reference sequence). With 5 bases removed from V and 7 bases from J, the gap between germline ends came to 17 bases. This CDR3 contains 14 residues. The CDR3 protein is CASSAHVQAHEAFF. The CDR3 nucleotides read TGTGCCAGTAGTGCTCACGTCCAGGCTCATGAAGCTTTCTTT. Complete variable domain (other parts from reference TRBV19 and TRBJ1-1): DGGITQSPKYLFRKEGQNVTLSCEQNLNHDAMYWYRQDPGQGLRLIYYSQIVNDFQKGDIAEGYSVSREKKESFPLTVTSAQKNPTAFYLCASSAHVQAHEAFFGQGTRLTVV.

In this sample, this clone turned up once. The chain recombines TRBV28 with TRBJ1-6, with D possibly matching TRBD1 (6 bases). The CDR3 has 16 amino acids. Germline V CDR1 and CDR2: MDHEN, SYDVKM. V was clipped by 4 bases and J by 10 bases, with 20 bases between them. The chain's CDR3 is CASSSGFGGAGSPLHF. Written as DNA, the CDR3 is TGTGCCAGCAGTTCAGGGTTTGGGGGGGCAGGATCACCCCTCCACTTT.

This clone was observed a handful of times. This chain links TRBV5-6 with TRBJ1-1; D remains ambiguous. The CDR3 spans 14 residues. Trimming removed 4 bases at V and 4 bases at J, with 14 bases between. Per germline, CDR1 SGHDT and CDR2 YYEEEE. CDR3 protein: CASSRGGLGTEAFF. The CDR3 coding sequence is TGTGCCAGCAGCCGGGGAGGGTTGGGCACTGAAGCTTTCTTT.

The chain links TRBV28 to TRBJ1-2; unclear D gene. V lost 6 bases and J 0 bases, leaving 11 bases between the germline ends. The germline V gene has CDR1 MDHEN and CDR2 SYDVKM. This CDR3 has 14 residues. The CDR3 region is CASSPRGTNYGYTF. CDR3 sequence (DNA): TGTGCCAGCAGCCCTCGAGGGACTAACTATGGCTACACCTTC.

The chain carries TRBV10-2 and TRBJ1-5; TRBD1 matches 10 bases. This CDR3 spans 16 amino acids. Looked up from germline, CDR1 is WSHSY and CDR2 is SAAADI. Unmatched junction bases numbered 5, after V lost 2 bases and J lost 4 bases. CDR3 region: CASSEADRGPNQPQHF. The CDR3 DNA reads as TGCGCCAGCAGTGAGGCTGACAGGGGGCCTAATCAGCCCCAGCATTTT.

V usage is TRBV3-1 (or the pseudogene TRBV3-2) and J usage is TRBJ1-1; D gene unclear. The CDR3 contains 13 residues. Germline CDR1 and CDR2: LGHDT and YNNKEL (reference sequence). Trimming shortened V by 4 bases and J by 1 base, and 7 bases separated the two germline ends. The CDR3 here is CASSLGGNTEAFF. In nucleotides, the CDR3 is TGTGCCAGCAGCCTAGGAGGGAACACTGAAGCTTTCTTT.

This clone is a singleton in its sample. The chain couples TRBV6-4 to TRBJ1-4, with D unclear. Germline CDR1 is MRHNA and CDR2 is SNTAGT. V lost 6 bases and J lost 3, with 11 bases in between. The CDR3 is made up of 14 amino acids. DNA for the CDR3: TGTGCCAGCAGAAAGACACACCCTAATGAAAAACTGTTTTTT. It yields the protein CASRKTHPNEKLFF.

This chain uses TRBV5-1 with TRBJ2-7, with 9 bases matching TRBD2. The CDR3 consists of 14 residues. Germline trimming cut 4 bases from V and 4 bases from J; bases unmatched to any gene: 6. From germline, CDR1 is SGHRS and CDR2 YFSETQ. Here the CDR3 reads CASSGSGSTYEQYF. DNA for the CDR3: TGCGCCAGCAGCGGTAGCGGGAGTACTTACGAGCAGTACTTC.

DNA of the CDR3: TGTGCCAGCAGCTTAGTAGGCAGGTTAGGTTCACCCCTCCACTTT. Translating gives CASSLVGRLGSPLHF. The J gene is TRBJ1-6, the V gene TRBV7-9, with no clear D. The CDR3 is 15 amino acids. Per the germline V gene, CDR1 is SEHNR and CDR2 is FQNEAQ (reference sequence). V lost 1 base, J lost 9 bases, and 13 bases lay in between.

This sequence joins TRBV7-9 and TRBJ1-1, with D uncertain. CDR1 and CDR2 from the germline V gene are SEHNR and FQNEAQ (reference sequence). The CDR3 consists of 13 residues. V lost 1 base and J 7 bases, leaving 10 bases between the germline ends. The CDR3 DNA reads TGTGCCAGCAGCTTAGGTCCGGGGTTTGAAGCTTTCTTT. Its protein product is CASSLGPGFEAFF.

The chain has TRBV18 and TRBJ1-5, with 7 bases that match TRBD1. From germline, CDR1 is KGHSH and CDR2 LQKENI. The CDR3 has 15 amino acids. The trim removed 4 bases at V and 3 bases at J, leaving 6 bases unmatched. In nucleotides, the CDR3 is TGTGCCAGCTCACTTACCGGGACAGCCAATCAGCCCCAGCATTTT. As protein: CASSLTGTANQPQHF.

V usage is TRBV3-1 (or the pseudogene TRBV3-2) and J usage is TRBJ2-7; 16 bases are shared with TRBD2. The CDR3 spans 17 residues. Looked up from germline, CDR1 is LGHDT and CDR2 is YNNKEL (reference sequence). After removal of 4 bases from V and 6 bases from J, the junction contained 9 bases not matched to a gene. CDR3 in DNA: TGTGCCAGCAGCCCGGGACTAGCGGGAGGGCCTTGGGGCGAGCAGTACTTC. Its translation: CASSPGLAGGPWGEQYF.